The source of this T cell receptor beta chain is a study of T-cell memory formation after mild COVID-19. The 5'RACE method, run with constant-segment primers, produced TCR alpha and TCR beta cDNA libraries (carrying sample barcodes and UMIs). One entry per CDR3 protein, called by TCRdb with MiXCR from the 5' RACE reads. Counted here are approximately 260,000 distinct CDR3 sequences, about 16% occurring once; the ten biggest clones make up about a fifth. Study-wide results and caveats: The second-wave clones peaking on day 37 were not confirmed as SARS-CoV-2-specific.

Germline values: CDR1 SGHDT, CDR2 YYEEEE. The CDR3 runs 14 residues. V gave up 4 bases and J gave up 9 bases; unmatched junction bases: 11. The sample holds a few counts of this clonotype. The target antigen is unknown. This clonotype was obtained from a man aged 18 to 29 who had mild COVID-19 (a few samples of this study predate the infection). Cell type and time point are not known. The sample comprised PBMCs or a T cell subset sorted from them (not recorded which). The V and J genes are TRBV5-6 and TRBJ2-7, with TRBD1 identical over 9 bases. The CDR3 coding sequence is TGTGCCAGCAGCCCGGGACAGGGTTGGTCTGGGCAGTACGTC. Residues: CASSPGQGWSGQYV.